Below are 14 T cell receptor beta chains sequenced from a single sample in a study of early T cells in non-severe SARS-CoV-2 infection. TCRdb processed the 5' RACE reads anew with MiXCR; each CDR3 protein has one entry. The sample gives 60,000 to 75,000 distinct CDR3 sequences, approximately 10% of which show up once; roughly 7% is in the top ten. The sequenced sample consisted of whole blood. The source of these receptors is an adult who was a healthcare worker with PCR-confirmed SARS-CoV-2 infection or an uninfected control (not recorded which).

In this sample, this clonotype turned up a few times. This rearrangement joins TRBV29-1 to TRBJ2-7; D tentatively fits TRBD1 or TRBD2 (7 bases each). The V end lost 4 bases, the J end lost 6 bases, and 13 bases lay between the germline ends. Germline CDR1 is SQVTM and CDR2 is ANQGSEA. CDR3 length: 12 residues. CDR3 loop: CSVAPGGGEQYF. The CDR3 DNA is TGCAGCGTTGCCCCAGGGGGGGGCGAGCAGTACTTC.

This clonotype has a count of ten or more. The chain carries TRBV9 and TRBJ1-2; D call uncertain. This CDR3 has 13 residues. Germline V lookup: CDR1 SGDLS, CDR2 YYNGEE. V was cut by 4 bases and J by 6 bases, with 13 bases left in between. In nucleotides, the CDR3 is TGTGCCAGCAGCCCTGGACCGGGAAATGGCTACACCTTC. This encodes CASSPGPGNGYTF. Variable domain in full (rest from reference TRBV9 and TRBJ1-2): DSGVTQTPKHLITATGQRVTLRCSPRSGDLSVYWYQQSLDQGLQFLIQYYNGEERAKGNILERFSAQQFPDLHSELNLSSLELGDSALYFCASSPGPGNGYTFGSGTRLTVV.

This clonotype was observed many times. The chain links TRBV6-1 to TRBJ1-4, with TRBD1 identical over 12 bases. This CDR3 has 19 residues. Trimming took 1 base from V and 7 from J; bases not matched to a gene: 13. Germline V CDR1 and CDR2: MNHNS, SASEGT. This CDR3 reads CASSEEYGTGGEGAEKLFF. The CDR3 nucleotides read TGTGCCAGCAGTGAAGAGTATGGGACAGGGGGCGAGGGGGCTGAAAAACTGTTTTTT.

This clonotype was observed many times. The V and J genes are TRBV20-1 and TRBJ1-5; D unresolved. CDR3 length: 16 residues. Germline V gene sequence: CDR1 DFQATT, CDR2 SNEGSKA (reference sequence). Trimming removed 4 bases at V and 0 bases at J, with 16 bases between. CDR3: CSATRKSFYSNQPQHF. CDR3 nucleotides: TGCAGTGCTACCCGAAAGAGTTTTTATAGCAATCAGCCCCAGCATTTT.

At least ten counts were recorded for this clonotype. This chain links TRBV2 with TRBJ1-1, with D perhaps TRBD1 (6 bases). The CDR3 totals 11 residues. V gave up 6 bases and J gave up 11 bases, with 13 bases separating them. Germline CDR1 is SNHLY and CDR2 is FYNNEI. The CDR3, as DNA: TGTGCCAGCAGCCTCGGGACACCGGCTTTCTTT. Translating gives CASSLGTPAFF.

This clonotype was found a few times. V gene TRBV20-1 combines with J gene TRBJ1-6, with no clear D. The CDR3 covers 15 residues. The germline CDR1 and CDR2 sequences are DFQATT and SNEGSKA (reference sequence). V was trimmed by 0 bases and J by 6 bases, leaving 12 bases between them. The chain's CDR3 is CSARETGRTNSPLHF. In DNA, the CDR3 is TGCAGTGCTAGAGAAACTGGACGGACTAATTCACCCCTCCACTTT.

V is TRBV6-2 or TRBV6-3 and J is TRBJ2-7; perhaps TRBD2 as D (6 bases). The germline V and J ends were trimmed by 10 bases and 0 bases, with 13 bases remaining between them. CDR1 and CDR2 from the germline V gene are MNHEY and SVGEGT. The CDR3 runs 13 residues. The CDR3 DNA reads TGTGCCATTGCGGGGCACATCTCCTACGAGCAGTACTTC. Translation: CAIAGHISYEQYF.

This chain uses TRBV5-1 with TRBJ2-3, with unresolved D. The CDR3 sequence is 12 residues long. Germline V lookup: CDR1 SGHRS, CDR2 YFSETQ. V lost 1 base and J lost 4, with 4 bases in between. CDR3 coding DNA: TGCGCCAGCAGCTTGTACGCAGATACGCAGTATTTT. Protein product: CASSLYADTQYF.

This clonotype was counted many times. The chain links TRBV7-9 to TRBJ2-7, with D unresolved. The CDR3 totals 12 residues. CDR1 and CDR2 from the germline V gene are SEHNR and FQNEAQ (reference sequence). CDR3 DNA sequence: TGTGCTATAAGGGTGGCGGATTACGAGCAGTACTTC. Its protein product is CAIRVADYEQYF.

The chain joins TRBV4-2 to TRBJ2-1; D not resolved. The germline V gene has CDR1 LGHNA and CDR2 YNFKEQ. The CDR3 is 13 residues long. The ends were cut back, 4 bases at V and 7 bases at J, with 11 bases in the middle. The CDR3 nucleotides read TGTGCCAGCAGCCCGTCTGGGCGAAATGAGCAGTTCTTC. Protein sequence: CASSPSGRNEQFF.

V usage is TRBV30 and J usage is TRBJ1-3; D is ambiguous. CDR3 size: 13 residues. Trimming left V 2 bases short and J 0 bases short, with 5 bases between. Germline-derived CDR1 and CDR2 are GTSNPN and SVGIG (reference sequence). In DNA, the CDR3 is TGTGCCTGGAGTAAAACCTCTGGAAACACCATATATTTT. It yields the protein CAWSKTSGNTIYF.

The chain combines TRBV20-1 with TRBJ2-1; the D gene is possibly TRBD1 (6 bases). Trimming took off 3 bases at V and 0 bases at J, with 9 bases between the two ends. CDR3 length: 14 amino acids. Germline V gene data show CDR1 as DFQATT and CDR2 as SNEGSKA (reference sequence). CDR3 amino acids: CSASQGSSYNEQFF. CDR3 sequence (DNA): TGCAGTGCTAGTCAGGGGAGCTCCTACAATGAGCAGTTCTTC.

In this sample, this clonotype turned up many times. The chain joins TRBV27 to TRBJ1-1, with a weak D call TRBD1 (5 bases). V dropped 5 bases and J dropped 6 bases, with 13 bases sitting between them. Germline assignment: CDR1 MNHEY and CDR2 SMNVEV (reference sequence). The CDR3 length is 13 residues. The CDR3 DNA is TGTGCCAGCAGTACCTTCAGGGAGTCTGAAGCTTTCTTT. This codes for CASSTFRESEAFF.

The CDR3 sequence: CASSSRADYGYTF. CDR3 nucleotides: TGTGCCAGCAGCTCCAGGGCTGACTATGGCTACACCTTC. The gene calls are TRBV7-6 and TRBJ1-2, with D possibly being TRBD1 (5 bases). Germline assignment: CDR1 SGHVS and CDR2 FNYEAQ. Trimming left V 4 bases short and J 3 bases short, with 9 bases between. This CDR3 is 13 amino acids long. Full variable domain (remainder filled in from reference TRBV7-6 and TRBJ1-2): GAGVSQSPRYKVTKRGQDVALRCDPISGHVSLYWYRQALGQGPEFLTYFNYEAQQDKSGLPNDRFSAERPEGSISTLTIQRTEQRDSAMYRCASSSRADYGYTFGSGTRLTVV.